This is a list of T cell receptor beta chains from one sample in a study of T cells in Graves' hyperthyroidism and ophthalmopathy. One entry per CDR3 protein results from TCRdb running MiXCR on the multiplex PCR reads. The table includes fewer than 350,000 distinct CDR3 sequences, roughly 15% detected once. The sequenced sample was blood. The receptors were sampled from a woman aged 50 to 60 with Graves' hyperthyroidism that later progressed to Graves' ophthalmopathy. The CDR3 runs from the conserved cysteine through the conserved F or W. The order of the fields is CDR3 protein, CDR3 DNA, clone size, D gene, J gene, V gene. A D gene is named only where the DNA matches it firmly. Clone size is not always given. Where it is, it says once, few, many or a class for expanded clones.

CASSEAGQHFNSPLHF	TGTGCCAGCAGTGAAGCGGGACAGCATTTTAATTCACCCCTCCACTTT	many	TRBD1	TRBJ1-6	TRBV2
CASSPRGGWGKDTQYF	TGTGCCAGCTCCCCAAGGGGGGGGTGGGGTAAAGATACGCAGTATTTT	many	NA	TRBJ2-3	TRBV28
CASKDYYKETQYF	TGCGCCAGCAAGGACTATTATAAAGAGACCCAGTACTTC	many	NA	TRBJ2-5	TRBV5-1
CASSVLADTQYF	TGCGCCAGCAGCGTCTTGGCAGATACGCAGTATTTT	many	NA	TRBJ2-3	TRBV5-1
CASSIPVMNTEAFF	TGTGCCAGTAGTATCCCAGTTATGAACACTGAAGCTTTCTTT	NA	NA	TRBJ1-1	TRBV19
CASSLGSSGRMNNEQFF	TGTGCCAGCAGCTTAGGCTCTAGTGGGAGAATGAACAATGAGCAGTTCTTC	many	NA	TRBJ2-1	TRBV7-6
CASSLAPDYNEQFF	TGCGCCAGCAGCTTGGCCCCCGACTACAATGAGCAGTTCTTC	many	NA	TRBJ2-1	TRBV5-1
CASSLAGRVNEQFF	TGTGCCAGCAGCTTAGCGGGACGGGTCAATGAGCAGTTCTTC	NA	NA	TRBJ2-1	TRBV11-3
CASSSGLAVYNEQFF	TGTGCCAGCAGCTCTGGACTAGCGGTTTACAATGAGCAGTTCTTC	many	TRBD2	TRBJ2-1	TRBV11-3
CASTASETQYF	TGTGCCAGCACGGCTTCAGAGACCCAGTACTTC	NA	NA	TRBJ2-5	TRBV6-1
CASSAPRPPLNSGNTIYF	TGTGCCAGCAGCGCGCCCAGGCCGCCCTTAAACTCTGGAAACACCATATATTTT	NA	NA	TRBJ1-3	TRBV9
CASSVSQGSQETQYF	TGTGCCAGCAGCGTTTCACAAGGTTCGCAAGAGACCCAGTACTTC	few	NA	TRBJ2-5	TRBV9
CASSLLWDGGEQYF	TGCGCCAGCAGCTTGTTGTGGGACGGGGGCGAGCAGTACTTC	many	NA	TRBJ2-7	TRBV5-1
CASSLVPTYEQYF	TGTGCCAGCAGCTTAGTCCCCACCTACGAGCAGTACTTC	many	NA	TRBJ2-7	TRBV7-9
CASSLLPPGQGVSNEQFF	TGCGCCAGCAGCTTGCTGCCTCCGGGACAGGGTGTCTCCAATGAGCAGTTCTTC	many	TRBD1	TRBJ2-1	TRBV5-1
CASRQGAVYEQFF	TGTGCCAGCAGACAGGGGGCTGTGTATGAGCAGTTCTTC	NA	TRBD1	TRBJ2-1	TRBV6-1
CASSSGLAVLDTQYF	TGTGCCAGCAGTTCCGGACTAGCGGTTTTGGATACGCAGTATTTT	NA	TRBD2	TRBJ2-3	TRBV27
CSARAGSGGGRGYTF	TGCAGTGCTAGAGCAGGTTCAGGGGGCGGGCGTGGCTACACCTTC	many	TRBD1	TRBJ1-2	TRBV20-1
CASSSGTGEQPQHF	TGTGCCAGCAGTTCCGGGACAGGGGAGCAGCCCCAGCATTTT	once	TRBD1	TRBJ1-5	TRBV2
CASSPGTQFHEQYF	TGTGCCAGCTCCCCGGGGACGCAGTTCCACGAGCAGTACTTC	many	NA	TRBJ2-7	TRBV18
CSATRDYSYEQYF	TGCAGTGCTACCCGGGACTACTCCTACGAGCAGTACTTC	many	TRBD2	TRBJ2-7	TRBV20-1
CSVVNSGSENEQFF	TGCAGCGTTGTTAATAGCGGGAGTGAAAATGAGCAGTTCTTC	NA	TRBD2	TRBJ2-1	TRBV29-1
CASSLSALNYGYTF	TGTGCCAGCAGCCTATCAGCTCTTAACTATGGCTACACCTTC	NA	NA	TRBJ1-2	TRBV7-9
CASSPGTPQEAFF	TGTGCCAGCAGCCCCGGGACACCCCAAGAGGCTTTCTTT	once	NA	TRBJ1-1	TRBV6-2/TRBV6-3
CASSSPGLRPYEQYF	TGTGCCAGCAGCTCTCCGGGACTTAGACCCTACGAGCAGTACTTC	many	NA	TRBJ2-7	TRBV27
CASSFWGRTGELFF	TGTGCCAGCAGTTTCTGGGGAAGGACCGGGGAGCTGTTTTTT	many	NA	TRBJ2-2	TRBV7-2
CASSEVAAGAGEKLFF	TGTGCCAGCAGTGAAGTAGCAGCAGGGGCTGGGGAAAAACTGTTTTTT	NA	NA	TRBJ1-4	TRBV6-1